Listed below are T cell receptor beta chains from one sample, sequenced in a study of blood T cell repertoires in COVID-19. The data were produced by immunoSEQ multiplex PCR, yet TCRdb's version contains in-frame clones alone and is incomplete. The repertoire holds about 210,000 clones, 82% seen once, with 10% to 15% in the top ten. The sample taken for sequencing was peripheral blood. These receptors came from a woman between 35 and 50 years old with acute or convalescent COVID-19. Each CDR3 is given with its conserved first and last residue. D genes are given only for firm matches. Clone size appears in some rows only: once, few, many, or a class for an expanded clone.

.	.	TRBV27	TRBJ2-2	TGTGCCAGCAGTTTTAAGGGAACGGGAGAAGAGGAGCTGTTTTTT	CASSFKGTGEEELFF
.	.	TRBV11-2	TRBJ1-5	TGTGCCAGCAGCCCGGTCGGGGGTGACCAGCCCCAGCATTTT	CASSPVGGDQPQHF
TRBD1	.	TRBV14	TRBJ1-1	TGTGCCAGCAGCCCGGACAGGGTTGGTGAAGCTTTCTTT	CASSPDRVGEAFF
.	.	TRBV5-1	TRBJ2-7	TGCGCCAGCAGCTTAACGGTCACCCACTGGGAGCAGTACTTC	CASSLTVTHWEQYF
TRBD1	many	TRBV18	TRBJ2-2	TGTGCCAGCTCAGGACAGGGGAACGGGGAGCTGTTTTTT	CASSGQGNGELFF
TRBD1	.	TRBV6-5	TRBJ1-2	TGTGCCAGCAGTTACTACAGGGGTGGCTACACCTTC	CASSYYRGGYTF
.	.	TRBV5-1	TRBJ1-3	TGCGCCAGCAGCTTGGGAGGGCCCCACGCTGGAAACACCATATATTTT	CASSLGGPHAGNTIYF
.	.	TRBV9	TRBJ1-2	TGTGCCAGCAGCGTAGTAGAGTACTATGGCTACACCTTC	CASSVVEYYGYTF
TRBD2	.	TRBV4-1	TRBJ2-1	TGCGCCAGCAGTCCTAGCGGGGGGGGGTCTTTCAATGAGCAGTTCTTC	CASSPSGGGSFNEQFF
.	.	TRBV14	TRBJ2-1	TGTGCCAGCAGCCAAGAAGCGAGGGCCATCAATGAGCAGTTCTTC	CASSQEARAINEQFF
.	few	TRBV2	TRBJ1-3	TGTGCCAGCAGTGAAGGGCGGCCAGTAGGAAACACCATATATTTT	CASSEGRPVGNTIYF
TRBD2	.	TRBV6-4	TRBJ2-3	TGTGCCAGCAGTGACTCGTCGACTAGCGGGAGTTTAAATACGCAGTATTTT	CASSDSSTSGSLNTQYF
TRBD1	once	TRBV19	TRBJ1-6	TGTGCCAGTAGCCCACGACAGGGGATGTCCTATAATTCACCCCTCCACTTT	CASSPRQGMSYNSPLHF
TRBD2	.	TRBV19	TRBJ2-7	TGTGCCAGTAGTTCCCCAGGGAGGGGTCGAGCCTACGAGCAGTACTTC	CASSSPGRGRAYEQYF
TRBD2	.	TRBV27	TRBJ2-1	TGTGCCAGCAGTTTTACTAGCGGGAGGCCTTCAACCGACAATGAGCAGTTCTTC	CASSFTSGRPSTDNEQFF
TRBD1	few	TRBV10-3	TRBJ1-1	TGTGCCGCAAACCGGGACAGGGAGTCTGAAGCTTTCTTT	CAANRDRESEAFF
TRBD1	.	TRBV18	TRBJ2-2	TGTGCCAGCTCACCGGGACAGGGTTATACCGGGGAGCTGTTTTTT	CASSPGQGYTGELFF
TRBD1	.	TRBV25-1	TRBJ1-2	TGTGCCAGTGGGGACAGATTCTATGGCTACACCTTC	CASGDRFYGYTF
TRBD1	once	TRBV24-1	TRBJ1-2	TGTGCCACCAGTGATACAGGGACAGGCGGTGTAACCTATGGCTACACCTTC	CATSDTGTGGVTYGYTF
TRBD1	.	TRBV10-3	TRBJ1-2	TGTGCCATCAGTGATGGGACAGGTCGTCTTGGCTACACCTTC	CAISDGTGRLGYTF
.	few	TRBV5-6	TRBJ1-2	TGTGCCAGCAGCACGGGACAACTTAACTATGGCTACACCTTC	CASSTGQLNYGYTF
TRBD1	.	TRBV19	TRBJ1-2	TGTGCCACCTCACCCCCACCCGGGACAGGGAATGGCTACACCTTC	CATSPPPGTGNGYTF
TRBD1	.	TRBV14	TRBJ2-1	TGTGCCAGATCCCAGGGGGCGCTTGACAATGAGCAGTTCTTC	CARSQGALDNEQFF
TRBD1	.	TRBV25-1	TRBJ1-1	TGTGCCAGCAGTGATTGGGACAGGGGAAACACTGAAGCTTTCTTT	CASSDWDRGNTEAFF
TRBD1	.	TRBV6-5	TRBJ1-1	TGTGCCAGCAGTTACCCGGGACAGGGGAACACTGAAGCTTTCTTT	CASSYPGQGNTEAFF
TRBD2	.	TRBV7-9	TRBJ2-7	TGTGCCAGCAGCTTGTCTAGCGGCTCCTACGAGCAGTACTTC	CASSLSSGSYEQYF
TRBD2	.	TRBV24-1	TRBJ2-2	TGTGCCACCAGTGATTTTCTAGCTAGCGGGAGCCCCGGGGAGCTGTTTTTT	CATSDFLASGSPGELFF
TRBD1	once	TRBV19	TRBJ2-2	TGTGCCAGTAGTTCCCGGGGGACAGGGGTTGAGAGACGGACCGGGGAGCTGTTTTTT	CASSSRGTGVERRTGELFF
.	few	TRBV28	TRBJ1-1	TGTGCCAGCAGTTTATACCGGGGCACTGAAGCTTTCTTT	CASSLYRGTEAFF
TRBD2	few	TRBV5-1	TRBJ2-3	TGCGCCAGCCGAGGCGGGGGGGTTTATACAGATACGCAGTATTTT	CASRGGGVYTDTQYF
TRBD1	.	TRBV24-1	TRBJ2-3	TGTGCCACCAGTGATCGGGGGACAGGGGGAGATACGCAGTATTTT	CATSDRGTGGDTQYF
TRBD2	once	TRBV7-2	TRBJ2-3	TGTGCCAGCAGCAAAGGGACTAGCGGGACGACAGATACGCAGTATTTT	CASSKGTSGTTDTQYF
TRBD1	.	TRBV4-2	TRBJ1-5	TGTGCCAGCAGCCAACCTAGGACAGGGATCGGGGATCAGCCCCAGCATTTT	CASSQPRTGIGDQPQHF
TRBD1	.	TRBV6-2/TRBV6-3	TRBJ2-5	TGTGCCAGCAGTCCGTGGGACAGGGAGGCCCAGTACTTC	CASSPWDREAQYF
.	.	TRBV24-1	TRBJ2-2	TGTGCCACCAGTGACCCTAACACCGGGGAGCTGTTTTTT	CATSDPNTGELFF
.	.	TRBV18	TRBJ2-7	TGTGCCAGCTCACGGTCCGGTTTTTCCTACGAGCAGTACTTC	CASSRSGFSYEQYF
TRBD2	.	TRBV9	TRBJ2-7	TGTGCCAGCAGCGCCGGGGGGACTAACTACGAGCAGTACTTC	CASSAGGTNYEQYF
.	.	TRBV4-1	TRBJ1-4	TGCGCCAGCAGCCAAGACAAGTGGGGCGTAAATGAAAAACTGTTTTTT	CASSQDKWGVNEKLFF
.	.	TRBV29-1	TRBJ1-2	TGCAGCGCCTCATCTATTTTGGGGGCGAGAGGGTTCTATGGCTACACCTTC	CSASSILGARGFYGYTF
TRBD1	few	TRBV24-1	TRBJ1-2	TGTGCCACCGGAGGGAAGGGGGCGAGAGGCTACACCTTC	CATGGKGARGYTF
.	.	TRBV3-1/TRBV3-2	TRBJ2-7	TGTGCCAGCAGCCCCCGGGACATGGGTAGGTCCTACGAGCAGTACTTC	CASSPRDMGRSYEQYF
.	.	TRBV2	TRBJ2-3	TGTGCCAGCGTTGCTAGCCTAGGTGGGGATACGCAGTATTTT	CASVASLGGDTQYF
.	.	TRBV7-2	TRBJ2-5	TGTGCCAGCAGACATCGACTAGTCCCGCGGGAGACCCAGTACTTC	CASRHRLVPRETQYF